This T cell receptor beta chain was captured by sequencing in a study of T-cell reconstitution after alpha-beta-depleted transplantation in children. This clonotype was counted between two and nine times. One end of the junction fails to match germline, which may point to a read error. CDR3 length: 16 residues. Germline loops: CDR1 SEHNR, CDR2 FQNEAQ (reference sequence). Library preparation (for TCRbeta) was performed with unique molecular identifiers. TCRdb fed the PCR reads into MiXCR, producing one record per CDR3 protein. The data contain about 610,000 distinct CDR3 sequences, under 12% of them singletons.

The gene calls are TRBV7-9 and TRBJ2-7; D perhaps matches TRBD2 (5 bases). The material was PBMCs from the stem cell graft donor, obtained from the stem cell graft. This TCR was recovered from a human donor who donated a stem cell graft to a child with acute myeloid leukemia. The CDR3 loop reads CVSSLSPTQEGYEQYF. The CDR3 DNA follows: TGTGTCAGCAGCTTAAGCCCTACGCAAGAGGGTTACGAGCAGTACTTC.